Listed below are T cell receptor beta chains from one sample, sequenced in a study of PD-L1 blockade in urothelial cancer. The repertoire was sequenced with immunoSEQ multiplex PCR; TCRdb's copy has only in-frame clones and lacks some. In the table there are 65,000 to 80,000 clones, around four fifths of which are singletons. The sample in question was PBMCs, obtained around atezolizumab (anti-PD-L1) treatment. The receptors were sampled from a man in his 70s with urothelial cancer. Both conserved end residues are part of each CDR3. Fields, in order: V gene, D gene, clone size, CDR3 length, J gene, CDR3 protein, CDR3 DNA. The D gene is left open where the match is weak. Only some rows state a clone size, as once, few, many or a class for expanded clones.

V gene: TRBV14; D gene: TRBD2; clone size: .; CDR3 length: 15; J gene: TRBJ2-1; CDR3 protein: CASSPLGLATHEQFF; CDR3 DNA: TGTGCCAGCAGCCCTCTGGGACTAGCTACACATGAGCAGTTCTTC
V gene: TRBV6-1; D gene: TRBD1; clone size: .; CDR3 length: 14; J gene: TRBJ2-7; CDR3 protein: CASSASGQSYEQYF; CDR3 DNA: TGTGCCAGCAGTGCGTCGGGACAGAGCTACGAGCAGTACTTC
V gene: TRBV6-1; D gene: TRBD2; clone size: .; CDR3 length: 16; J gene: TRBJ2-1; CDR3 protein: CASSAVGTSGVGEQFF; CDR3 DNA: TGTGCCAGCAGTGCCGTGGGGACTAGCGGCGTCGGTGAGCAGTTCTTC
V gene: TRBV5-1; D gene: .; clone size: .; CDR3 length: 18; J gene: TRBJ2-1; CDR3 protein: CASSVNRGRIAGYNEQFF; CDR3 DNA: TGCGCCAGCAGCGTTAACAGGGGGCGGATAGCGGGGTACAATGAGCAGTTCTTC
V gene: TRBV6-1; D gene: .; clone size: .; CDR3 length: 13; J gene: TRBJ2-2; CDR3 protein: CASSRVNTGELFF; CDR3 DNA: TGTGCCAGCAGCAGGGTAAACACCGGGGAGCTGTTTTTT
V gene: TRBV6-6; D gene: .; clone size: once; CDR3 length: 13; J gene: TRBJ2-7; CDR3 protein: CASSYSGPYEQYF; CDR3 DNA: TGTGCCAGCAGTTACTCGGGCCCGTACGAGCAGTACTTC
V gene: TRBV29-1; D gene: .; clone size: .; CDR3 length: 12; J gene: TRBJ1-2; CDR3 protein: CSVAGGVSGYTF; CDR3 DNA: TGCAGCGTTGCGGGGGGGGTGTCCGGCTACACCTTC
V gene: TRBV6-6; D gene: .; clone size: .; CDR3 length: 15; J gene: TRBJ1-4; CDR3 protein: CASSPSQNNNEKLFF; CDR3 DNA: TGTGCCAGCAGCCCCTCGCAGAACAATAATGAAAAACTGTTTTTT
V gene: TRBV29-1; D gene: .; clone size: .; CDR3 length: 14; J gene: TRBJ2-1; CDR3 protein: CSSLQGQLASEQFF; CDR3 DNA: TGCAGCTCTTTACAGGGTCAGCTGGCGAGTGAGCAGTTCTTC
V gene: TRBV18; D gene: TRBD1; clone size: .; CDR3 length: 14; J gene: TRBJ2-7; CDR3 protein: CASSPRDSTYEQYF; CDR3 DNA: TGTGCCAGCTCACCACGGGACAGTACCTACGAGCAGTACTTC
V gene: TRBV5-6; D gene: .; clone size: .; CDR3 length: 13; J gene: TRBJ2-7; CDR3 protein: CASSLDRTYEQYF; CDR3 DNA: TGTGCCAGCAGCTTGGACAGGACCTACGAGCAGTACTTC
V gene: TRBV2; D gene: .; clone size: .; CDR3 length: 14; J gene: TRBJ1-2; CDR3 protein: CASSRGATGYGYTF; CDR3 DNA: TGTGCCAGCAGTCGGGGGGCGACAGGCTATGGCTACACCTTC
V gene: TRBV28; D gene: TRBD2; clone size: .; CDR3 length: 21; J gene: TRBJ2-5; CDR3 protein: CASSLFGLAGVIRTPKETQYF; CDR3 DNA: TGTGCCAGCAGTTTATTTGGACTAGCGGGAGTTATACGAACACCTAAAGAGACCCAGTACTTC
V gene: TRBV11-2; D gene: .; clone size: .; CDR3 length: 17; J gene: TRBJ1-6; CDR3 protein: CASSFNPTGILNSPLHF; CDR3 DNA: TGTGCCAGCAGCTTTAACCCAACGGGGATTCTAAATTCACCCCTCCACTTT
V gene: TRBV9; D gene: .; clone size: .; CDR3 length: 14; J gene: TRBJ2-1; CDR3 protein: CASSVVGEGNEQFF; CDR3 DNA: TGTGCCAGCAGCGTAGTTGGAGAAGGCAATGAGCAGTTCTTC
V gene: TRBV2; D gene: TRBD1; clone size: .; CDR3 length: 14; J gene: TRBJ2-7; CDR3 protein: CASKDWTGGYEQYF; CDR3 DNA: TGTGCCAGCAAAGATTGGACAGGGGGCTACGAGCAGTACTTC
V gene: TRBV7-9; D gene: TRBD1; clone size: .; CDR3 length: 18; J gene: TRBJ1-3; CDR3 protein: CASSGRQGILSSGNTIYF; CDR3 DNA: TGTGCCAGCAGCGGTCGACAGGGGATACTGAGCTCTGGAAACACCATATATTTT
V gene: TRBV6-1; D gene: .; clone size: .; CDR3 length: 14; J gene: TRBJ2-3; CDR3 protein: CASSEQASTDTQYF; CDR3 DNA: TGTGCCAGCAGTGAACAGGCTAGCACAGATACGCAGTATTTT
V gene: TRBV6-4; D gene: .; clone size: .; CDR3 length: 13; J gene: TRBJ1-1; CDR3 protein: CASRAEMNTEAFF; CDR3 DNA: TGTGCCAGCAGGGCCGAAATGAACACTGAAGCTTTCTTT
V gene: TRBV5-1; D gene: .; clone size: .; CDR3 length: 14; J gene: TRBJ1-1; CDR3 protein: CASSLGGGGTEAFF; CDR3 DNA: TGCGCCAGCAGCTTGGGGGGGGGAGGCACTGAAGCTTTCTTT
V gene: TRBV15; D gene: TRBD1; clone size: many; CDR3 length: 15; J gene: TRBJ1-3; CDR3 protein: CATSRTGIDGNTIYF; CDR3 DNA: TGTGCCACCAGCAGGACAGGGATTGACGGAAACACCATATATTTT
V gene: TRBV5-4; D gene: TRBD1; clone size: .; CDR3 length: 14; J gene: TRBJ2-7; CDR3 protein: CASTNRGASDEQYF; CDR3 DNA: TGTGCCAGCACTAACAGGGGGGCCTCCGACGAGCAGTACTTC
V gene: TRBV10-3; D gene: .; clone size: .; CDR3 length: 13; J gene: TRBJ1-5; CDR3 protein: CAITRDVGEPQHF; CDR3 DNA: TGTGCCATCACCAGGGATGTTGGGGAGCCCCAGCATTTT
V gene: TRBV30; D gene: .; clone size: .; CDR3 length: 14; J gene: TRBJ2-1; CDR3 protein: CAWALGQGNNEQFF; CDR3 DNA: TGTGCCTGGGCCCTGGGCCAGGGGAACAATGAGCAGTTCTTC
V gene: TRBV7-9; D gene: TRBD2; clone size: .; CDR3 length: 15; J gene: TRBJ2-2; CDR3 protein: CASSQTSGGTGELFF; CDR3 DNA: TGTGCCAGCAGCCAGACTAGCGGCGGCACCGGGGAGCTGTTTTTT
V gene: TRBV10-3; D gene: .; clone size: .; CDR3 length: 16; J gene: TRBJ2-1; CDR3 protein: CAIRVSDRGIPNEQFF; CDR3 DNA: TGTGCCATCAGAGTTTCGGACCGCGGGATCCCAAATGAGCAGTTCTTC
V gene: TRBV7-8; D gene: TRBD1; clone size: .; CDR3 length: 17; J gene: TRBJ2-5; CDR3 protein: CASSLAVVTGDQETQYF; CDR3 DNA: TGTGCCAGCAGCTTAGCGGTCGTTACAGGGGACCAAGAGACCCAGTACTTC
V gene: TRBV29-1; D gene: .; clone size: .; CDR3 length: 12; J gene: TRBJ1-1; CDR3 protein: CSVERTNTEAFF; CDR3 DNA: TGCAGCGTGGAGAGAACGAACACTGAAGCTTTCTTT
V gene: TRBV9; D gene: TRBD2; clone size: .; CDR3 length: 16; J gene: TRBJ2-3; CDR3 protein: CASSVLAGGSTDTQYF; CDR3 DNA: TGTGCCAGCAGCGTATTAGCGGGGGGGAGCACAGATACGCAGTATTTT
V gene: TRBV27; D gene: TRBD1; clone size: .; CDR3 length: 16; J gene: TRBJ1-2; CDR3 protein: CASSRQGWDSNYGYTF; CDR3 DNA: TGTGCCAGCAGTCGACAGGGTTGGGATTCTAACTATGGCTACACCTTC
V gene: TRBV5-5; D gene: .; clone size: .; CDR3 length: 14; J gene: TRBJ1-4; CDR3 protein: CASSLGHPNEKLFF; CDR3 DNA: TGTGCCAGCAGCTTGGGACACCCTAATGAAAAACTGTTTTTT
V gene: TRBV7-8; D gene: .; clone size: .; CDR3 length: 13; J gene: TRBJ2-7; CDR3 protein: CASSFQDSLEQYF; CDR3 DNA: TGTGCCAGCAGCTTTCAGGACAGTCTGGAGCAGTACTTC
V gene: TRBV28; D gene: TRBD2; clone size: .; CDR3 length: 14; J gene: TRBJ2-1; CDR3 protein: CASSFPGGVDEQFF; CDR3 DNA: TGTGCCAGCAGTTTCCCGGGAGGAGTGGATGAGCAGTTCTTC
V gene: TRBV5-5; D gene: .; clone size: .; CDR3 length: 13; J gene: TRBJ2-5; CDR3 protein: CASSLGGGETQYF; CDR3 DNA: TGTGCCAGCAGCCTAGGCGGAGGGGAGACCCAGTACTTC
V gene: TRBV18; D gene: TRBD2; clone size: .; CDR3 length: 14; J gene: TRBJ2-3; CDR3 protein: CASSIAGGPGTQYF; CDR3 DNA: TGTGCCAGCTCTATAGCGGGAGGGCCTGGTACGCAGTATTTT
V gene: TRBV15; D gene: .; clone size: .; CDR3 length: 15; J gene: TRBJ2-1; CDR3 protein: CATSRDKDFYNEQFF; CDR3 DNA: TGTGCCACCAGCAGAGATAAGGACTTCTACAATGAGCAGTTCTTC
V gene: TRBV28; D gene: .; clone size: .; CDR3 length: 11; J gene: TRBJ2-5; CDR3 protein: CASPHGETQYF; CDR3 DNA: TGTGCCAGCCCCCACGGAGAGACCCAGTACTTC
V gene: TRBV28; D gene: TRBD2; clone size: .; CDR3 length: 16; J gene: TRBJ2-4; CDR3 protein: CASSLVIAGGGNIQYF; CDR3 DNA: TGTGCCAGCAGTCTGGTGATAGCGGGAGGAGGAAACATTCAGTACTTC
V gene: TRBV9; D gene: TRBD1; clone size: .; CDR3 length: 17; J gene: TRBJ2-7; CDR3 protein: CASSVGLGRDSPYEQYF; CDR3 DNA: TGTGCCAGCAGCGTAGGCCTGGGTCGGGACAGTCCCTACGAGCAGTACTTC
V gene: TRBV21-1; D gene: .; clone size: .; CDR3 length: 19; J gene: TRBJ2-5; CDR3 protein: CASRRPGTSGFARQETQYF; CDR3 DNA: TGTGCCAGCAGACGACCCGGGACTAGCGGATTCGCACGTCAAGAGACCCAGTACTTC
V gene: TRBV29-1; D gene: .; clone size: once; CDR3 length: 13; J gene: TRBJ2-7; CDR3 protein: CSVEDGGSYEQYF; CDR3 DNA: TGCAGCGTTGAAGACGGGGGCTCCTACGAGCAGTACTTC
V gene: TRBV4-1; D gene: .; clone size: .; CDR3 length: 16; J gene: TRBJ1-5; CDR3 protein: CASSHGGGGRNQPQHF; CDR3 DNA: TGCGCCAGCAGCCACGGAGGAGGAGGACGCAATCAGCCCCAGCATTTT